This T cell receptor beta chain originates from a study of cytomegalovirus exposure and HLA in healthy donors. 13 Jbeta primers and 60 Vbeta primers were used for the PCR. Sequenced by immunoSEQ multiplex PCR; TCRdb stores in-frame clones only, minus some. The data contain 250,000 to 350,000 clones, 75% to 90% of them singletons. The ends were cut back, 4 bases at V and 0 bases at J, with 18 bases in the middle. The germline gives CDR1 SGDLS, CDR2 YYNGEE. The CDR3 spans 17 residues. The origin of this receptor is a girl aged 2-15 years in good health and CMV-seronegative. This chain links TRBV9 with TRBJ2-3, with D unresolved. Input material: PBMCs. As DNA, the CDR3 is TGTGCCAGCAGCTCCCGGAGCAGATTATCTAGCACAGATACGCAGTATTTT. This sequence encodes CASSSRSRLSSTDTQYF.